In its sample, the clone carrying this T cell receptor (beta chain) was seen a few times. Its specificity is unknown. This sample was included in a study of regulatory T cells. Study findings and constraints: Patient repertoires had restricted TRB V-J pairs and skewed V and J usage, most in Tregs. Patient CD8+ T cells trended toward lower Shannon entropy than controls.

The PCR used 52 TRBV and 13 TRBJ primers. The table came from immunoSEQ multiplex PCR; TCRdb's copy has only in-frame clones and leaves some out. Here the sample spans about 17,000 clones, around 90% being singletons. Patients aged 2 to 39 years had fewer naive T cells. Germline loops: CDR1 SEHNR, CDR2 FQNEAQ (reference sequence). The length of the CDR3 is 15 residues. Trimming took off 5 bases at V and 0 bases at J, with 13 bases between the two ends. The receptor comes from a person aged 18-35 years with CD3G deficiency. The specimen was CD8+ T cells sorted from blood. The chain employs TRBV7-9 and TRBJ1-1, with D tentatively TRBD1 (5 bases). Here the CDR3 reads CASSRGGTMNTEAFF. The DNA for the CDR3 is TGTGCCAGCAGCCGTGGGGGGACCATGAACACTGAAGCTTTCTTT.